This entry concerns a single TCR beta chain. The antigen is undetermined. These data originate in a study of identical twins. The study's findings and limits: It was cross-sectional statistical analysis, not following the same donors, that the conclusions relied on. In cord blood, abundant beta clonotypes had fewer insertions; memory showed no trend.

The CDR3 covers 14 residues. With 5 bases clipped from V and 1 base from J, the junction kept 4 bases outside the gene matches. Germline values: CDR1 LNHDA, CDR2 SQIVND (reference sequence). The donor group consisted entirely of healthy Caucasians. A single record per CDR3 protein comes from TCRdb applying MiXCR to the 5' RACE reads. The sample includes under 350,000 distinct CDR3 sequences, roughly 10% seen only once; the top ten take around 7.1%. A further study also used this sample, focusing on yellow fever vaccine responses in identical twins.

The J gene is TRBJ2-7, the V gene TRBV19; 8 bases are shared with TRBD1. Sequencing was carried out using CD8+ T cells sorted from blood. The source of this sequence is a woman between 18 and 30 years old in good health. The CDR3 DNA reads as TGTGCCAGTAGTTCCCGGGACAGGTCCTACGAGCAGTACTTC. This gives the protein CASSSRDRSYEQYF. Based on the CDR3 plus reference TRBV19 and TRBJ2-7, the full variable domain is DGGITQSPKYLFRKEGQNVTLSCEQNLNHDAMYWYRQDPGQGLRLIYYSQIVNDFQKGDIAEGYSVSREKKESFPLTVTSAQKNPTAFYLCASSSRDRSYEQYFGPGTRLTVT.